These T cell receptor beta chains were read from a single sample in a study of T cell changes during pregnancy in multiple sclerosis. Generated by immunoSEQ multiplex PCR, the TCRdb table keeps only in-frame clones and is missing some. The table shows over 45,000 clones, with 92% occurring only once. Sequencing used CD4+ T cells from peripheral blood mononuclear cells, obtained in the second trimester of pregnancy. The receptors shown here come from a female donor with multiple sclerosis, enrolled in a pregnancy study. Both conserved end residues are part of each CDR3. A D gene is named only where the DNA matches it firmly. Some rows mark clone size as missing; the rest say once, few, many or name a class of expanded clone.

d_call	clone_size	j_call	v_call	cdr3_nt	cdr3_aa
NA	NA	TRBJ1-5	TRBV2	TGTGCCAGCAGTGAATTGGGGGCCAATAGCAATCAGCCCCAGCATTTT	CASSELGANSNQPQHF
NA	NA	TRBJ1-1	TRBV9	TGTGCCAGCAGGAGGGTGGGGGGAAATGAAGCTTTCTTT	CASRRVGGNEAFF
TRBD1	NA	TRBJ1-6	TRBV5-1	TGCGCCAGCAGCTTCGGACAGGGCGGCCGGAGCTCCTATAATTCACCCCTCCACTTT	CASSFGQGGRSSYNSPLHF
TRBD1	NA	TRBJ1-1	TRBV25-1	TGTGCCAGCAGTAAAAGGACAGGGACGGGCACTGAAGCTTTCTTT	CASSKRTGTGTEAFF
TRBD1	NA	TRBJ1-3	TRBV7-3	TGTGCCAGCAGCCCTCGGACAGGGGATGGAAACACCATATATTTT	CASSPRTGDGNTIYF
NA	NA	TRBJ2-5	TRBV5-1	TGCGCCAGCAGCCGCTCGGGGGAGAGGGCAGAGACCCAGTACTTC	CASSRSGERAETQYF
NA	NA	TRBJ2-3	TRBV11-2	TGTGCCAGCAGCCGAGTCACAGATACGCAGTATTTT	CASSRVTDTQYF
NA	few	TRBJ1-5	TRBV19	TGTGCCAGTAGCGGGGATCGCAATCAGCCCCAGCATTTT	CASSGDRNQPQHF
TRBD2	NA	TRBJ2-3	TRBV27	TGTGCCAGCGGACGGGGGACTAGCCTCACAGATACGCAGTATTTT	CASGRGTSLTDTQYF
TRBD2	NA	TRBJ2-5	TRBV2	TGTGCCAGCAGCCGGGGGGGGTGGGAGACCCAGTACTTC	CASSRGGWETQYF
TRBD1	few	TRBJ1-1	TRBV29-1	TGCAGCGTGGTTTACAGGGGGCGAATGAACACTGAAGCTTTCTTT	CSVVYRGRMNTEAFF
TRBD1	NA	TRBJ1-5	TRBV28	TGTGCCAGCAGTTCCCGGGACAGAGCAGTGGAGCCCCAGCATTTT	CASSSRDRAVEPQHF
NA	NA	TRBJ2-5	TRBV10-3	TGTGCCATCAGCGCGGGTGGATCGTACCAAGAGACCCAGTACTTC	CAISAGGSYQETQYF
NA	NA	TRBJ1-6	TRBV19	TGTGCCAGTAAGGCGGGGAGCTCCTATAATTCACCCCTCCACTTT	CASKAGSSYNSPLHF
NA	NA	TRBJ1-3	TRBV21-1	TGTGCCTCGTACAGGGGGCCCGGAAACACCATATATTTT	CASYRGPGNTIYF
NA	NA	TRBJ1-2	TRBV7-2	TGTGCCAGCAGCGGAGAGGCTTCAGTCCGGCGGCACTATGGCTACACCTTC	CASSGEASVRRHYGYTF
NA	NA	TRBJ1-1	TRBV5-5	TGTGCCAGCAGCTTGGAGCGTTTGAACACTGAAGCTTTCTTT	CASSLERLNTEAFF
NA	NA	TRBJ1-2	TRBV9	TGTGCCAGCAGCGTGGGCCCACGAGGGGGAGAAGATGGCTACACCTTC	CASSVGPRGGEDGYTF
TRBD1	NA	TRBJ1-2	TRBV5-6	TGTGCCAGCCTTGGGACAGGGGGAACCTATGGCTACACCTTC	CASLGTGGTYGYTF
NA	few	TRBJ1-1	TRBV29-1	TGCAGCGGCCGGGATACTGAAGCTTTCTTT	CSGRDTEAFF
TRBD2	NA	TRBJ2-1	TRBV4-2	TGTGCCAGCAGCCAAGAGCGGGAGGATCCCAATGAGCAGTTCTTC	CASSQEREDPNEQFF
TRBD1	NA	TRBJ1-4	TRBV19	TGTGCCAGTAGCACCACTATTGGGACAGGGCGAAATGAAAAACTGTTTTTT	CASSTTIGTGRNEKLFF
NA	NA	TRBJ1-1	TRBV28	TGTGCCAGCAGTTTAGCGGGCGTGACCTTGAACACTGAAGCTTTCTTT	CASSLAGVTLNTEAFF
NA	NA	TRBJ1-1	TRBV7-9	TGTGCCAGCAGCTTGCAGGGGAACACTGAAGCTTTCTTT	CASSLQGNTEAFF
NA	few	TRBJ1-2	TRBV5-1	TGCGCCAGCAGCCCCACCCCGGTTCCTGACTATGGCTACACCTTC	CASSPTPVPDYGYTF
TRBD1	NA	TRBJ2-7	TRBV28	TGTGCCAGCAGAGGTAGACAGGGTAGATCCTACGAGCAGTACTTC	CASRGRQGRSYEQYF
NA	NA	TRBJ2-7	TRBV5-1	TGCGCCAGCAGCTTGGAACTAGCCAATTTCTACGAGCAGTACTTC	CASSLELANFYEQYF
NA	NA	TRBJ1-1	TRBV5-6	TGTGCCAGCAGCTTGTCGGTGAACACTGAAGCTTTCTTT	CASSLSVNTEAFF
NA	NA	TRBJ1-1	TRBV10-3	TGTGCCATCAGTGAACATATGAACACTGAAGCTTTCTTT	CAISEHMNTEAFF
NA	NA	TRBJ1-1	TRBV30	TGTGCCTGGAGACTACGGGGGACCGAACCTGAAGCTTTCTTT	CAWRLRGTEPEAFF
NA	NA	TRBJ2-2	TRBV2	TGTGCCAGCAGCACTGGACAGGGAGGGACCGGGGAGCTGTTTTTT	CASSTGQGGTGELFF
NA	once	TRBJ2-3	TRBV29-1	TGCAGCGCCCGAACCCCCCGTCGGGATACGCAGTATTTT	CSARTPRRDTQYF
TRBD1	NA	TRBJ1-1	TRBV7-6	TGTGCCAGCAGCTTACAGGGGGACACTGAAGCTTTCTTT	CASSLQGDTEAFF
TRBD1	NA	TRBJ1-5	TRBV15	TGTGCCACCAGCAGAGTCGACAGGGAGAATCAGCCCCAGCATTTT	CATSRVDRENQPQHF
TRBD1	once	TRBJ2-5	TRBV6-1	TGTGCCAGCAGTCTTCGGGACAGGGCGGAGACCCAGTACTTC	CASSLRDRAETQYF